The 7 T cell receptor beta chains given below trace back to one sample, sequenced in a study of T cells in localized non-small cell lung cancer. Sequenced by immunoSEQ multiplex PCR; TCRdb stores in-frame clones only, minus some. The repertoire holds 55,000 to 75,000 clones, with 80% to 90% as singletons. The specimen comprised peripheral blood, sampled before any cancer treatment. The receptors stem from a male donor aged 60 or over with stage III squamous cell lung carcinoma.

The chain combines TRBV19 with TRBJ1-1, with 7 bases fitting TRBD1. This CDR3 is 14 amino acids long. CDR1 and CDR2 (germline): LNHDA, SQIVND (reference sequence). The V gene end was trimmed by 2 bases and the J gene end by 11 bases; junction bases not matched to a gene: 11. CDR3 protein: CASSIRRPGGEAFF. As DNA, the CDR3 is TGTGCCAGTAGTATAAGGAGGCCAGGGGGAGAGGCTTTCTTT.

The chain carries TRBV6-1 and TRBJ2-5; D may correspond to TRBD1 or TRBD2 (6 bases each). Trimming took off 5 bases at V and 5 bases at J, with 12 bases between the two ends. This CDR3 is 13 amino acids long. Germline assignment: CDR1 MNHNS and CDR2 SASEGT. CDR3 loop: CASSRRGRETQYF. The CDR3 coding sequence is TGTGCCAGCAGTCGTCGGGGGCGGGAGACCCAGTACTTC.

The V call is TRBV7-3, the J call TRBJ2-5, with 12 bases aligning to TRBD2. The CDR3 runs to 15 residues. Unmatched junction bases numbered 5, after V lost 4 bases and J lost 5 bases. CDR1 is SGHTA and CDR2 is FQGTGA in the germline V gene. The CDR3 here is CASSSLAGGPETQYF. Here the CDR3 DNA reads TGTGCCAGCAGCTCCCTAGCGGGGGGGCCTGAGACCCAGTACTTC.

The chain couples TRBV27 to TRBJ2-5; 8 nucleotides line up with TRBD2. V lost 2 bases and J lost 5; bases outside the gene matches: 7. Per the germline V gene, CDR1 is MNHEY and CDR2 is SMNVEV (reference sequence). The CDR3 loop spans 15 amino acids. CDR3 loop: CASSLSGGPGETQYF. The DNA of the CDR3 is TGTGCCAGCAGTTTAAGCGGGGGCCCAGGGGAGACCCAGTACTTC.

This chain connects TRBV11-1 to TRBJ1-6; D remains unclear. Germline loops: CDR1 SGHAT, CDR2 FQDESV (reference sequence). The V end was cut by 2 bases, the J end by 0 bases, with 5 bases between. There are 15 residues in the CDR3. CDR3 coding DNA: TGTGCCAGCAGCTTAACCAGCTCCTATAATTCACCCCTCCACTTT. Translation gives CASSLTSSYNSPLHF.

This clone came up a few times. CDR3 sequence (DNA): TGTGCCAGCAGGCGGATCCAAAACATTCAGTACTTC. Its protein is CASRRIQNIQYF. The chain combines TRBV2 with TRBJ2-4; the D is unclear. V gave up 6 bases and J gave up 5 bases, with 8 bases separating them. CDR1 and CDR2 (germline): SNHLY, FYNNEI. CDR3 length: 12 residues.

CDR3 loop: CASSLGGGASNQPQHF. CDR3 nucleotide sequence: TGTGCCAGCAGCTTAGGTGGAGGGGCAAGCAATCAGCCCCAGCATTTT. The chain combines TRBV7-8 with TRBJ1-5, with a weak D call TRBD1 (5 bases). The V and J ends lost 1 base and 1 base respectively, with 11 bases between them. The CDR3 length is 16 residues. CDR1 is SGHVS, CDR2 FQNEAQ, per germline.